The 10 T cell receptor beta chains presented below share a single source sample, sequenced in a study of PD-1 blockade in classical Hodgkin lymphoma. Stated time point: cycle 4 day 1 (C4D1), after 5 to 7 weeks of nivolumab. Exposure to brentuximab vedotin varied, and each patient had relapsed following autologous stem cell transplantation. Here immunoSEQ multiplex PCR was the method, and the copy in TCRdb shows in-frame clones only, minus some. The data contain 96,000 or so clones, roughly 91% of them singletons. The sequences come from peripheral blood mononuclear cells (PBMCs), collected before the fourth cycle of nivolumab. The receptors derive from a human donor with classical Hodgkin lymphoma.

The chain joins TRBV30 to TRBJ2-7; 13 bases are a match to TRBD2. After removal of 5 bases from V and 6 bases from J, the junction contained 4 bases not matched to a gene. Germline lookup yields CDR1 GTSNPN and CDR2 SVGIG (reference sequence). The CDR3 has 13 residues. The CDR3 coding sequence is TGTGCCTGGTCACTAGCGGGAGGGCCCGAGCAGTACTTC. The encoded protein is CAWSLAGGPEQYF.

This clone showed up just a few times. The genes are TRBV2 and TRBJ2-5, with D hard to call. The V gene's germline CDR1 is SNHLY and CDR2 FYNNEI. This CDR3 is 12 amino acids long. V lost 2 bases, J lost 1 base, and 2 bases lay in between. CDR3 residues: CASSERQETQYF. For the CDR3, the DNA is TGTGCCAGCAGTGAACGCCAAGAGACCCAGTACTTC.

J is TRBJ2-7 and V is TRBV5-5; a possible D gene is TRBD2 (6 bases). Per the germline V gene, CDR1 is SGHKS and CDR2 is YYEKEE (reference sequence). V was shortened by 4 bases and J by 2 bases, with 13 bases between the two germline ends. CDR3 length equals 14 residues. The CDR3 loop reads CASSPGTGAYEQYF. The CDR3 coding sequence is TGTGCCAGCAGCCCGGGGACGGGGGCCTACGAGCAGTACTTC.

Concerning this clone: An end of the junction differs from the germline gene, which may be a read error. DNA for the CDR3: TGCGCCAGCAGCTGGCCGCTACAGGGGGCGATGAAGACTGAAGCTTTCTTT. Its protein is CASSWPLQGAMKTEAFF. The chain employs TRBV5-1 and TRBJ1-1, with TRBD1 matching over 9 bases. The germline V gene encodes CDR1 SGHRS and CDR2 YFSETQ. This CDR3 spans 17 amino acids.

V and J are TRBV4-1 and TRBJ2-4, with D unresolved. V lost 0 bases to trimming and J lost 0 bases, with 9 bases between them. CDR1 and CDR2 (germline): MGHRA, YSYEKL. The CDR3 extends over 16 amino acids. CDR3 amino acids: CASSQDATLAKNIQYF. DNA for the CDR3: TGCGCCAGCAGCCAAGACGCCACTTTAGCCAAAAACATTCAGTACTTC.

The V gene is TRBV6-4, the J gene TRBJ2-1, with TRBD2 matching 13 bases. The CDR3 totals 14 residues. Germline CDR1 reads MRHNA; CDR2 reads SNTAGT. Trimming removed 6 bases from V and 8 bases from J; junction bases left unmatched: 4. The CDR3 sequence: CASRGLAGEHEQFF. The CDR3 DNA follows: TGTGCCAGCAGAGGACTAGCGGGAGAACATGAGCAGTTCTTC.

The rearrangement joins TRBV28 to TRBJ2-1; tentative D call: TRBD2 (5 bases). Between the trimmed V and J ends, which lost 2 bases and 0 bases, there was a span of 20 bases. CDR3 length: 19 amino acids. Germline assignment: CDR1 MDHEN and CDR2 SYDVKM. The CDR3 is CASSLVPGSMLSSYNEQFF. The CDR3 region has the DNA TGTGCCAGCAGTTTAGTTCCGGGATCAATGCTTAGCTCCTACAATGAGCAGTTCTTC.

The chain uses TRBV21-1 and TRBJ1-2; TRBD1 is the table's D call, not checked against the DNA. TRBV21-1 is annotated as a pseudogene. CDR3 size: 13 residues. The DNA for the CDR3 is TGTGCCAGCAGCTCCCAGGCTGGCCATGGCTACACCTTC. Amino acids: CASSSQAGHGYTF.

The rearrangement links TRBV9 to TRBJ2-3; D gene ambiguous. The V gene's germline CDR1 is SGDLS and CDR2 YYNGEE. CDR3 length: 12 residues. V was shortened by 3 bases and J by 5 bases, with 7 bases between the two germline ends. In nucleotides, the CDR3 is TGTGCCAGCAGCGCCGTAGGAGATACGCAGTATTTT. It codes for CASSAVGDTQYF.

This clone occurred once. CDR3 nucleotides: TGTGCCAGCAGTTACGCGGCGGGAGTTATAGAGCAGTACTTC. As protein: CASSYAAGVIEQYF. The chain combines TRBV6-5 with TRBJ2-5; the match to TRBD2 covers 7 bases. Germline CDR1 is MNHEY and CDR2 is SVGAGI. There are 14 residues in the CDR3. With V trimmed by 2 bases and J by 11 bases, 11 bases remained unmatched.